The clone carrying this T cell receptor beta chain was counted a few times. Its matching antigen is unknown. This entry belongs to a study of T-cell memory formation after mild COVID-19. TCRdb reprocessed the 5' RACE reads via MiXCR and lists one record per CDR3 protein. The sample lists about 560,000 distinct CDR3 sequences; roughly 18% were seen once. The CDR3 contains 14 residues. Trimming removed 4 bases from V and 5 bases from J, with 14 bases in between. CDR1 and CDR2 from the germline V gene are LGHDT and YNNKEL (reference sequence). The study, taken as a whole, reports: Proof of SARS-CoV-2 specificity was absent for the second-wave clones that crested on day 37. CD8+ contracting clones occupied EMRA, while CD4+ ones occupied mainly CM and EM.

This clonotype was sampled from an adult woman who had mild COVID-19 (a few samples of this study predate the infection). Cell type and time point are not known. This sequence joins TRBV3-1 and TRBJ2-5; maybe TRBD2 (6 bases). Input material: PBMCs or a T cell subset sorted from them (not recorded which). The CDR3 loop reads CASSPHPGGETQYF. CDR3 DNA sequence: TGTGCCAGCAGCCCCCACCCCGGAGGGGAGACCCAGTACTTC.